These 24 T cell receptor beta chains originate from one sample sequenced in a study of beta chain features in type 1 diabetes. Reverse transcription of all isolated RNA meant that expressed TCRB transcripts were sequenced. Assay: immunoSEQ multiplex PCR; the TCRdb copy retains only in-frame clones and omits some. Found here are 250,000 to 300,000 clones, roughly an eighth of them singletons; the top ten hold about 0.015%. The study's findings and limits: All four CD4+ subsets of Type 1 diabetes patients contained TCRB CDR3s that were moderately but significantly shorter.

Which antigens these TCRs recognize remains unknown. What was sequenced was naive CD4+ T cells from blood. These receptors all stem from a man between 25 and 39 years old with type 1 diabetes.

This clone was detected only a few times. The J gene is TRBJ2-3, the V gene TRBV7-9; no reliable D call. Germline V gene lookup returns CDR1 SEHNR and CDR2 FQNEAQ (reference sequence). V lost 6 bases to trimming and J lost 1 base, with 8 bases between them. The CDR3 extends over 13 amino acids. CDR3 region: CASSRTGTDTQYF. As DNA, the CDR3 is TGTGCCAGCAGTCGAACAGGCACAGATACGCAGTATTTT.

This chain connects TRBV6-5 to TRBJ2-7; TRBD1 aligns across 7 bases. Losses at the gene ends were 2 bases for V and 3 bases for J; bases not matched to a gene: 1. CDR1 is MNHEY and CDR2 is SVGAGI in the germline V gene. CDR3 length equals 13 residues. CDR3 protein: CASSYGDSYEQYF. CDR3 sequence (DNA): TGTGCCAGCAGTTACGGGGACAGCTACGAGCAGTACTTC.

The chain uses TRBV15 and TRBJ1-1; TRBD1 matches 8 bases. The germline V gene has CDR1 LNHNV and CDR2 YYDKDF (reference sequence). The V segment lost 5 bases and the J segment 9 bases; nucleotides outside the gene matches: 11. The CDR3 is made up of 14 amino acids. The CDR3 DNA follows: TGTGCCACCAGCCCCCGACAGGGGACCTCTAAAGCTTTCTTT. Translated: CATSPRQGTSKAFF.

In its sample, this clone was seen a few times. The genes are TRBV6-6 and TRBJ2-1, with D possibly matching TRBD1 (6 bases). The CDR3 is made up of 14 amino acids. Germline assignment: CDR1 MNHNY and CDR2 SVGAGI (reference sequence). V lost 6 bases and J 9 bases, leaving 18 bases between the germline ends. This CDR3 is CASSSPPQGAEQFF. CDR3 bases: TGTGCCAGCAGCTCTCCCCCACAGGGAGCTGAGCAGTTCTTC.

The chain has TRBV5-1 and TRBJ2-1; perhaps TRBD1 as D (5 bases). CDR1 and CDR2 (germline): SGHRS, YFSETQ. V was trimmed by 0 bases and J by 6 bases, leaving 16 bases between them. The CDR3 has 16 residues. CDR3 sequence: CASSLGDSYRGNEQFF. CDR3 bases: TGCGCCAGCAGCTTGGGAGACAGCTATAGGGGCAATGAGCAGTTCTTC. Based on the CDR3 plus reference TRBV5-1 and TRBJ2-1, the full variable domain is KAGVTQTPRYLIKTRGQQVTLSCSPISGHRSVSWYQQTPGQGLQFLFEYFSETQRNKGNFPGRFSGRQFSNSRSEMNVSTLELGDSALYLCASSLGDSYRGNEQFFGPGTRLTVL.

The chain has TRBV5-4 and TRBJ2-7; tentative D call: TRBD2 (5 bases). Germline CDR1 is SGHNT and CDR2 is YYREEE (reference sequence). This CDR3 is 13 amino acids long. V lost 3 bases and J lost 5, with 12 bases in between. The DNA for the CDR3 is TGTGCCAGCAGCTCGGGGTCTGGGCACGAGCAGTACTTC. Translation: CASSSGSGHEQYF.

This clone was picked up a small number of times. The rearrangement links TRBV7-9 to TRBJ2-4, with a weak D call TRBD2 (5 bases). The CDR3 loop spans 15 amino acids. Trimming cost V 1 base and J 5 bases, with 12 bases left between them. CDR1 is SEHNR and CDR2 is FQNEAQ in the germline V gene (reference sequence). The CDR3 DNA reads as TGTGCCAGCAGCTTAGGATGGGGAGTCCAAAACATTCAGTACTTC. As protein: CASSLGWGVQNIQYF.

A few counts support this clone. The chain recombines TRBV5-8 with TRBJ2-3, with 10 positions matching TRBD2. Germline loops: CDR1 SGHTS, CDR2 YDEGEE. The CDR3 has 17 residues. The ends lost 4 bases at V and 2 bases at J; junction bases unmatched: 10. CDR3 sequence reads: CASSLGVAGGFTDTQYF. In nucleotides, the CDR3 is TGTGCCAGCAGCCTGGGAGTAGCGGGAGGCTTCACAGATACGCAGTATTTT.

This clone was observed a few times. This chain links TRBV7-3 with TRBJ2-2; unclear D gene. Looked up from germline, CDR1 is SGHTA and CDR2 is FQGTGA. The length of the CDR3 is 13 residues. The V end was cut by 3 bases, the J end by 4 bases, with 6 bases between. The CDR3 loop reads CASSFRSTGELFF. CDR3 DNA sequence: TGTGCCAGCAGCTTCCGGTCCACCGGGGAGCTGTTTTTT.

The chain joins TRBV7-9 to TRBJ1-2, with TRBD1 identical over 7 bases. Trimming at V came to 3 bases and at J to 0 bases, leaving 4 bases not matched to a gene. Germline CDR1 SEHNR, CDR2 FQNEAQ (reference sequence). The CDR3 is 15 amino acids. CDR3 protein: CASSFRDSPNYGYTF. CDR3 DNA: TGTGCCAGCAGCTTTAGGGACAGTCCTAACTATGGCTACACCTTC.

There are a few counts of this clone. This sample includes further DNA sequences coding for the same CDR3. As DNA, the CDR3 is TGTGCCAGCAGCTTTGACAGGTCCTACAATGAGCAGTTCTTC. Translation gives CASSFDRSYNEQFF. V and J are TRBV7-2 and TRBJ2-1, with D tentatively TRBD1 (6 bases). Germline V gene data show CDR1 as SGHTA and CDR2 as FQGNSA. The CDR3 length is 14 residues. V shed 3 bases and J shed 1 base, with 7 bases lying between them.

This clone was detected a few times. The V call is TRBV9, the J call TRBJ2-7, with 11 bases that match TRBD2. Germline-derived CDR1 and CDR2 are SGDLS and YYNGEE. The CDR3 consists of 16 residues. J gave up 3 bases and V 0 bases, and 5 bases lay outside the gene matches. DNA of the CDR3: TGTGCCAGCAGCGTAGAAGGTAGCGGGAGGGTCTACGAGCAGTACTTC. Translated, it gives CASSVEGSGRVYEQYF. The complete variable domain, with remaining parts taken from reference TRBV9 and TRBJ2-7, reads DSGVTQTPKHLITATGQRVTLRCSPRSGDLSVYWYQQSLDQGLQFLIQYYNGEERAKGNILERFSAQQFPDLHSELNLSSLELGDSALYFCASSVEGSGRVYEQYFGPGTRLTVT.

Written as DNA, the CDR3 is TGCGCCAGCAGCCAAGGCGGACTAGGGGTAAACATTCAGTACTTC. This codes for CASSQGGLGVNIQYF. V usage is TRBV4-3 and J usage is TRBJ2-4, with 7 positions matching TRBD2. The CDR3 loop spans 15 amino acids. V lost 1 base and J lost 6; bases outside the gene matches: 6. Germline CDR1 reads LGHNA; CDR2 reads YSLEER.

The V call is TRBV15, the J call TRBJ1-1; weak D call: TRBD1 (5 bases). The germline CDR1 and CDR2 sequences are LNHNV and YYDKDF (reference sequence). This CDR3 has 15 residues. With 5 bases removed from V and 0 bases from J, the gap between germline ends came to 13 bases. The CDR3 here is CATSEGHSVNTEAFF. CDR3 DNA: TGTGCCACCAGCGAAGGACACTCCGTGAACACTGAAGCTTTCTTT.

The chain is built from TRBV29-1 and TRBJ2-5, with a weak D call TRBD1 (5 bases). There are 12 residues in the CDR3. V was shortened by 3 bases and J by 2 bases, with 7 bases between the two germline ends. CDR1 SQVTM and CDR2 ANQGSEA come from the germline V gene. CDR3 sequence: CSVDQGQETQYF. Written as DNA, the CDR3 is TGCAGCGTTGACCAGGGTCAAGAGACCCAGTACTTC. Variable domain in full (rest from reference TRBV29-1 and TRBJ2-5): SAVISQKPSRDICQRGTSLTIQCQVDSQVTMMFWYRQQPGQSLTLIATANQGSEATYESGFVIDKFPISRPNLTFSTLTVSNMSPEDSSIYLCSVDQGQETQYFGPGTRLLVL.

This clone has a count of ten or more. This sequence joins TRBV4-3 and TRBJ2-4; no clear D gene. The V gene lost 2 bases and the J gene lost 9 bases, with 11 bases spanning the gap. The CDR3 extends over 13 amino acids. Germline V CDR1 and CDR2: LGHNA, YSLEER. CDR3 in amino acids: CASSQKDDTIQYF. The CDR3 DNA sequence: TGCGCCAGCAGCCAAAAGGATGACACCATTCAGTACTTC.

This chain connects TRBV9 to TRBJ2-2; 7 bases line up with TRBD2. Per the germline V gene, CDR1 is SGDLS and CDR2 is YYNGEE. After removal of 0 bases from V and 0 bases from J, the junction contained 2 bases not matched to a gene. The CDR3 totals 16 residues. The CDR3 DNA sequence: TGTGCCAGCAGCGTAGGCGGGAGAGCGAACACCGGGGAGCTGTTTTTT. Its protein is CASSVGGRANTGELFF.

V usage is TRBV7-9 and J usage is TRBJ2-7; 8 nucleotides line up with TRBD1. Germline CDR1 reads SEHNR; CDR2 reads FQNEAQ (reference sequence). Trimming removed 5 bases from V and 3 bases from J; junction bases left unmatched: 6. The CDR3 extends over 14 amino acids. The CDR3 sequence is CASSNGDRNYEQYF. Written as DNA, the CDR3 is TGTGCCAGCAGCAACGGGGACAGGAACTACGAGCAGTACTTC.

In its sample, this clone was seen a few times. J is TRBJ2-1 and V is TRBV7-9; the match to TRBD2 covers 9 bases. The CDR3 loop spans 15 amino acids. Trimming took 6 bases from V and 8 from J; bases not matched to a gene: 11. CDR1 is SEHNR, CDR2 FQNEAQ, per germline (reference sequence). In DNA, the CDR3 is TGTGCCAGCAGGACTAGCGGCCCGCGAGGCGATGAGCAGTTCTTC. Encoded protein: CASRTSGPRGDEQFF.

This clone was seen more than once but under ten times. The chain has TRBV28 and TRBJ2-7; possible D gene TRBD1, 6 bases. V was cut by 4 bases and J by 3 bases, with 16 bases left in between. CDR3 length: 15 amino acids. Germline V gene sequence: CDR1 MDHEN, CDR2 SYDVKM. The CDR3 reads CASSSSGEGSYEQYF. CDR3 nucleotide sequence: TGTGCCAGCAGTTCCTCAGGGGAAGGTAGCTACGAGCAGTACTTC. Filled out from reference TRBV28 and TRBJ2-7, the complete variable domain reads DVKVTQSSRYLVKRTGEKVFLECVQDMDHENMFWYRQDPGLGLRLIYFSYDVKMKEKGDIPEGYSVSREKKERFSLILESASTNQTSMYLCASSSSGEGSYEQYFGPGTRLTVT.

This clone was seen only a few times. DNA for the CDR3: TGTGCCAGCAGCCAAGAAGTCGGGACACCCTCTGGAAACACCATATATTTT. Amino acids: CASSQEVGTPSGNTIYF. This sequence joins TRBV4-2 and TRBJ1-3; D might be TRBD1 (6 bases). The ends were cut back, 0 bases at V and 0 bases at J, with 12 bases in the middle. This CDR3 comprises 17 residues. Germline values: CDR1 LGHNA, CDR2 YNFKEQ.

This clone was detected a few times. The V and J genes are TRBV28 and TRBJ2-6; D ambiguous. The length of the CDR3 is 16 residues. V was trimmed by 6 bases and J by 1 base, leaving 13 bases between them. CDR1 MDHEN and CDR2 SYDVKM come from the germline V gene. The CDR3 region is CASSTEELSGANVLTF. The CDR3 coding sequence is TGTGCCAGCAGCACCGAAGAGTTATCTGGGGCCAACGTCCTGACTTTC.

V gene TRBV6-6 combines with J gene TRBJ1-5, with D unclear. Trimming pared 6 bases from V and 5 bases from J, leaving 14 bases between. CDR1 is MNHNY and CDR2 is SVGAGI in the germline V gene (reference sequence). This CDR3 comprises 14 residues. The CDR3 DNA reads as TGTGCCAGCAGCCTCCGGTTAGCGGATCAGCCCCAGCATTTT. Its translation: CASSLRLADQPQHF.

The rearrangement joins TRBV28 to TRBJ2-5; TRBD2 matches 11 bases. The CDR3 loop spans 16 amino acids. The V gene's germline CDR1 is MDHEN and CDR2 SYDVKM. V was clipped by 2 bases and J by 5 bases; unmatched bases: 7. The DNA of the CDR3 is TGTGCCAGCAGTTTACGTAGCGGGAGGGGGGAGGAGACCCAGTACTTC. Protein: CASSLRSGRGEETQYF.